The rows below give T cell receptor beta chains drawn from one sample of a study of T cell responses to AZD1222 COVID-19 vaccine. Method: immunoSEQ multiplex PCR; TCRdb's copy keeps in-frame clones and lacks some. The sample has 100,000 to 150,000 clones, approximately 91% seen once; the top ten hold 1% to 1.4%. The sequencing used peripheral blood, collected 28 days after the second AZD1222 dose. These receptors all come from an adult who received the AZD1222 COVID-19 vaccine. The CDR3 runs from the conserved cysteine through the conserved F or W. The order of the fields is D gene, J gene, V gene, clone size, CDR3 DNA, CDR3 protein. D genes are given only for firm matches. Clone size is stated in some rows and not others, as once, few, many or a class when expanded.

-	TRBJ2-7	TRBV7-6	-	TGTGCCAGCAGCTCCGGGTTTGTGGGAGGAACTGGGGTCTACGAGCAGTACTTC	CASSSGFVGGTGVYEQYF
-	TRBJ2-7	TRBV29-1	once	TGCAGCGCCTGCGCGGGCCTGACGTACGAGCAGTACTTC	CSACAGLTYEQYF
-	TRBJ2-5	TRBV9	-	TGTGCCAGCAGCCCCCATGGCGAGACCCAGTACTTC	CASSPHGETQYF
-	TRBJ2-7	TRBV6-5	-	TGTGCCAGCAGTAACAGGGCTTTTAGGCCCTACGAGCAGTACTTC	CASSNRAFRPYEQYF
TRBD1	TRBJ1-4	TRBV11-2	once	TGTGCCAGCAGCCTGGACAGGGGTAGTGAAAAACTGTTTTTT	CASSLDRGSEKLFF
TRBD1	TRBJ2-7	TRBV7-8	few	TGTGCCAGCAGCCCGGGACAGAGGAGCTACGAGCAGTACTTC	CASSPGQRSYEQYF
TRBD2	TRBJ2-1	TRBV5-1	-	TGCGCCAGCAGCTTGGGATGGCTAGCGGGAGCGCTTGAGCAGTTCTTC	CASSLGWLAGALEQFF
TRBD1	TRBJ2-2	TRBV24-1	once	TGTGCCACTGGACAGGGCACCGGGGAGCTGTTTTTT	CATGQGTGELFF
TRBD2	TRBJ2-5	TRBV5-1	-	TGCGCCAGCAGCGAAGGGACTAGCAGAGAGACCCAGTACTTC	CASSEGTSRETQYF
-	TRBJ1-4	TRBV18	-	TGTGCCAGCTCACCAGGGGTAAGGGAAAAACTGTTTTTT	CASSPGVREKLFF
-	TRBJ2-7	TRBV5-1	-	TGCGCCAGCAGCTCGACAGGTCAAGGGTACGAGCAGTACTTC	CASSSTGQGYEQYF
-	TRBJ1-5	TRBV7-2	-	TGTGCCAGCAGCTCCCCTAATCAGCCCCAGCATTTT	CASSSPNQPQHF
TRBD1	TRBJ2-7	TRBV3-1/TRBV3-2	-	TGTGCCAGCAGCCGAGGAACAGGGGCCTACTACGAGCAGTACTTC	CASSRGTGAYYEQYF
-	TRBJ1-2	TRBV10-2	-	TGCGCCAGCAGAAGGGACGGCTATGGCTACACCTTC	CASRRDGYGYTF
TRBD1	TRBJ2-5	TRBV11-3	-	TGTGCCAGCAGCCCATGGACAGGGGTGGGGAAAGAGACCCAGTACTTC	CASSPWTGVGKETQYF
-	TRBJ1-2	TRBV7-2	once	TGTGCCAGCAGCTGGAATCGACAGGCTAGTGGCTACACCTTC	CASSWNRQASGYTF
TRBD1	TRBJ1-1	TRBV30	-	TGTGCCTGGAGATTCCGGGACAGGGGTTTCGGCACTGAAGCTTTCTTT	CAWRFRDRGFGTEAFF
TRBD2	TRBJ2-7	TRBV11-2	-	TGTGCCAGCAGCTCAGTAGCGGGAACTTCCTACGAGCAGTACTTC	CASSSVAGTSYEQYF
-	TRBJ2-7	TRBV28	-	TGTGCCAGCAGCTACGAGCGGGTGAGCTCCTACGAGCAGTACTTC	CASSYERVSSYEQYF
-	TRBJ2-5	TRBV27	-	TGTGCCAGCGCCCCAACCGGGGTGGGACAAGAGACCCAGTACTTC	CASAPTGVGQETQYF
-	TRBJ1-1	TRBV5-1	-	TGCGCCAGCAGCTCGCTAATCGGGGGCACTGAAGCTTTCTTT	CASSSLIGGTEAFF
-	TRBJ2-1	TRBV18	-	TGTGCCAGCTCACCCTCCTGGCGGGAAGACAATGAGCAGTTCTTC	CASSPSWREDNEQFF